A selection of T cell receptor beta chains follows, all from one sample in a study of blood T cells in healthy people across ages. Using its own MiXCR run on the 5' RACE reads, TCRdb lists one record per CDR3 protein. The repertoire holds about 1.5 million distinct CDR3 sequences, with 35% to 45% as singletons. Sequencing input: blood. Receptors originate from a woman aged 18-29 years in good health. CDR3s include the opening cysteine and the closing phenylalanine or tryptophan. D genes are given only for firm matches. Part of the rows lack a size; the others show once, few, many or a class for expanded clones.

clone_size	d_call	v_call	j_call	cdr3_nt	cdr3_aa
-	-	TRBV4-3	TRBJ1-4	TGCGCCAGCAGCCAAGATTCCTATGAAAAACTGTTTTTT	CASSQDSYEKLFF
-	-	TRBV6-2/TRBV6-3	TRBJ2-2	TGTGCCAGCAGTTACTCGACACAAGCGGCCACCGGGGAGCTGTTTTTT	CASSYSTQAATGELFF
few	TRBD1	TRBV20-1	TRBJ1-1	TGCAGTGTCATCAGGGGGCGGGGGGCTTTCTTT	CSVIRGRGAFF
many	-	TRBV12-3/TRBV12-4	TRBJ1-2	TGTGCCAGCAGTTTACTCCTGACAACTGGCTACACCTTC	CASSLLLTTGYTF
-	TRBD1	TRBV7-8	TRBJ1-1	TGTGCCAGCAGCTTCTATCGGGACAGGCCGATGAACACTGAAGCTTTCTTT	CASSFYRDRPMNTEAFF
-	-	TRBV7-2	TRBJ2-6	TGTGCCAGCAGCTTAGTACGGGGGCCTCATACTGGGGCCAACGTCCTGACTTTC	CASSLVRGPHTGANVLTF
few	TRBD1	TRBV20-1	TRBJ1-5	TGCAGTGCTAGGACAGGGGGTAGCAATCAGCCCCAGCATTTT	CSARTGGSNQPQHF
few	-	TRBV6-5	TRBJ1-2	TGTGCCAGCGGCGCAGGGCCCTATGGCTACACCTTC	CASGAGPYGYTF
-	TRBD2	TRBV20-1	TRBJ2-1	TGCAGTGCTAGAGGGCTAGCGGGTCCTAAGAGTGAGTTCTTC	CSARGLAGPKSEFF
-	-	TRBV3-1	TRBJ2-3	TGTGCCAGCAGCCAGATAATGTCCGGCACAGATACGCAGTATTTT	CASSQIMSGTDTQYF
-	TRBD1	TRBV25-1	TRBJ1-1	TGTGCCGGCAGTTACAGCGGGACAGTTAACACTGAAGCTTTCTTT	CAGSYSGTVNTEAFF
-	TRBD1	TRBV5-8	TRBJ2-4	TGTGCCAGCAGCCACACAGGGGAACCGACAAACATTCAGTACTTC	CASSHTGEPTNIQYF
-	-	TRBV12-3/TRBV12-4	TRBJ1-5	TGTGCCAGCAGTTTATGGGGTCCTAATAATCAGCCCCAGCATTTT	CASSLWGPNNQPQHF
few	-	TRBV12-1	TRBJ2-4	TGTGCCAGCAGCACGCCGGGACAGCTCGAAAACATTCAGTACTTC	CASSTPGQLENIQYF
-	-	TRBV6-1	TRBJ1-5	TGTGCCAGCAGTGAAGGGGTATTGGGCAATCAGCCCCAGCATTTT	CASSEGVLGNQPQHF
once	TRBD1	TRBV4-1	TRBJ1-4	TGCGCCAGCAGCCCCGTTTGGACAGGGAGTGAAAAACTGTTTTTT	CASSPVWTGSEKLFF
few	-	TRBV27	TRBJ1-5	TGTGCCAGCAGTAGCCGGCCAGAGCAGCCCCAGCATTTT	CASSSRPEQPQHF
-	-	TRBV6-2/TRBV6-3	TRBJ2-3	TGTGCCAGCAGTTACTCCCCTCAAGTGGCGGGCTTCGCTTTCACAGATACGCAGTATTTT	CASSYSPQVAGFAFTDTQYF
-	TRBD1	TRBV15	TRBJ2-4	TGTGCCACCAGCAGTACAGGGGGAAACATTCAGTACTTC	CATSSTGGNIQYF
-	-	TRBV3-1	TRBJ2-5	TGTGCCAGCAAGAAAGCCAATGAGCAGTACTTC	CASKKANEQYF
few	-	TRBV27	TRBJ2-4	TGTGCCAGCAGTTGGGACAATGAGCAGTACTTC	CASSWDNEQYF
-	TRBD1	TRBV28	TRBJ2-7	TGTGCCAGCAGTTCCTATAATCCCCAGACAGGGTCCTACGAGCAGTACTTC	CASSSYNPQTGSYEQYF
few	TRBD1	TRBV4-1	TRBJ1-2	TGCGCCAGCAGCCCCATACAGGGGGCTAACTATGGCTACACCTTC	CASSPIQGANYGYTF
-	TRBD1	TRBV6-6	TRBJ2-1	TGTGCCAGCAGACCGGGACAGGGAGCGTATGAGCAGTTCTTC	CASRPGQGAYEQFF
few	TRBD2	TRBV19	TRBJ2-3	TGTGCCACTAAGACCGGGGGGAGAAGCACAGATACGCAGTATTTT	CATKTGGRSTDTQYF
-	-	TRBV20-1	TRBJ2-7	TGCAGTGCTAGACCTATTCCTTACGAGCAGTACTTC	CSARPIPYEQYF
-	-	TRBV6-1	TRBJ1-2	TGTGCCAGCAGTGAACTAGGAGGCCTAGGCACCTTC	CASSELGGLGTF
few	-	TRBV6-1	TRBJ1-2	TGTGCCAGCAGTGAAGCTGTAGGGTGGGCAAACTATGGCTACACCTTC	CASSEAVGWANYGYTF
-	-	TRBV6-1	TRBJ2-6	TGTGCCAGCAGTTCTGGGACCGGGGCCAACGTCCTGACTTTC	CASSSGTGANVLTF
-	TRBD1	TRBV9	TRBJ1-1	TGTGCCAGCAGCCCTCCAGGGGGGTCGAGCACTGAAGCTTTCTTT	CASSPPGGSSTEAFF
-	TRBD2	TRBV12-3/TRBV12-4	TRBJ2-7	TGTGCCAGCAGTTTAAATGGCCTAGCGGGGGGCCGGAAGGCTCAGTACTTC	CASSLNGLAGGRKAQYF
-	-	TRBV9	TRBJ2-3	TGTGCCAGCAGCGAGCTGGGATCCCTCACAGATACGCAGTATTTT	CASSELGSLTDTQYF
-	TRBD2	TRBV27	TRBJ2-1	TGTGCCAGCAGACTGTTTCCGGGACTAGCTCGGGATGAGCAGTTCTTC	CASRLFPGLARDEQFF
-	-	TRBV4-3	TRBJ2-7	TGCGCCAGCAGCCCAAACAGTGTGGGCTACGAGCAGTACTTC	CASSPNSVGYEQYF
many	TRBD1	TRBV4-1	TRBJ1-2	TGCGCCAGCAGCCAACCCGGGACAGGGGGCGGCTACACCTTC	CASSQPGTGGGYTF
once	-	TRBV6-6	TRBJ2-7	TGTGCCAGCAGTTACGGGGCCCGGGACTACGAGCAGTACTTC	CASSYGARDYEQYF
-	TRBD2	TRBV24-1	TRBJ2-7	TGTGCCACCAGTGATTCACGACGGGGGGGTTACGAGCAGTACTTC	CATSDSRRGGYEQYF
-	TRBD1	TRBV7-9	TRBJ1-2	TGTGCCAGCGGCTTAGGGACAGTGCGGGGCTACACCTTC	CASGLGTVRGYTF
-	-	TRBV6-2/TRBV6-3	TRBJ1-5	TGTGCCAGCAGTGCCGCGAGGAGTCAGCCCCAGCATTTT	CASSAARSQPQHF